The T cell receptor (beta chain) described here comes from a study of vaccination and CD4 T cells after COVID-19. Study information: The convalescents were made up of six males and four females, two of whom were Hispanic. Controls used CEFX viral epitopes (positive), HIV-1 Nef peptides (negative), or no peptide.

The Oncomine TCR Beta short-read assay was what sequenced the DNA obtained from cultured CD4+ T cells. TCRdb independently ran MiXCR on the PCR reads; one entry per CDR3 protein. Of under 30,000 distinct CDR3 sequences listed, under 45% are singletons. Study-level results: Convalescent patients' clones that were vaccine-specific were spike mono-reactive in 304 of 307 cases.

The CDR3 is 15 amino acids. CDR1 is MNHEY and CDR2 is SVGAGI in the germline V gene. Trimming pared 2 bases from V and 1 base from J, leaving 9 bases between. In the case of this clonotype: Its target is not known.

Treatment denoted: approximately 10-day PBMC culture with coronavirus spike peptide pools or control peptides (ViraFEST assay). After expanding antigen-specific T cells with peptide pools, ViraFEST sequenced their TCRs. Sequencing was performed on CD4+ T cells from blood, cultured in vitro, taken before SARS-CoV-2 vaccination. The genes are TRBV6-5 and TRBJ1-3; D is possibly TRBD1 (6 bases). The TCR originated in a human donor who received a COVID-19 vaccine. The DNA for the CDR3 is TGTGCCAGCAGTTACCGGGGGGCTTCTGGAAACACCATATATTTT. This translates into CASSYRGASGNTIYF.